These 7 T cell receptor beta chains were sequenced from one sample in a study of T cells in Graves' hyperthyroidism and ophthalmopathy. Researchers amplified the TCR beta CDR3 regions from RNA transcripts. The HTBI primer set drove a first-round RT-PCR of the TCR CDR3. In TCRdb, the multiplex PCR reads were re-called with MiXCR into one record per CDR3 protein. This repertoire shows about 640,000 distinct CDR3 sequences, more than 20% found once; its top ten account for about 34%. What was sequenced was blood. These receptor sequences come from a man younger than 45 with Graves' ophthalmopathy.

Ten or more counts support this clonotype. This chain joins TRBV12-3 or TRBV12-4 and TRBJ2-7; D is unclear. V was cut by 6 bases and J by 4 bases, with 10 bases left in between. The CDR3 has 12 amino acids. The DNA for the CDR3 is TGTGCCAGCAGCCCTACGGATTACGAGCAGTACTTC. Encoded protein: CASSPTDYEQYF.

This clonotype was counted only a few times. The chain has TRBV6-2 or TRBV6-3 and TRBJ2-6; D possibly uses TRBD1 or TRBD2 (5 bases each). Germline CDR1 MNHEY, CDR2 SVGEGT. Trimming cost V 5 bases and J 2 bases, with 10 bases left between them. This CDR3 is built from 15 residues. The CDR3 is CASSPGTAGANVLTF. The DNA of the CDR3 is TGTGCCAGCAGTCCCGGGACGGCTGGGGCCAACGTCCTGACTTTC.

The chain has TRBV6-1 and TRBJ2-7; TRBD1 matches at 7 bases. This CDR3 has 13 residues. Germline trimming cut 11 bases from V and 0 bases from J; bases unmatched to any gene: 7. CDR1 and CDR2 from the germline V gene are MNHNS and SASEGT. CDR3 sequence: CASRGTPSYEQYF. The CDR3, as DNA: TGTGCCTCCAGGGGGACACCCTCCTACGAGCAGTACTTC.

The chain uses TRBV20-1 and TRBJ1-5; D remains ambiguous. Germline V gene sequence: CDR1 DFQATT, CDR2 SNEGSKA (reference sequence). Trimming cost V 0 bases and J 3 bases, with 9 bases left between them. The CDR3 is made up of 14 amino acids. DNA of the CDR3: TGCAGTGCTAGAGAGTCGGCAGCCAATCAGCCCCAGCATTTT. This gives the protein CSARESAANQPQHF.

A few counts support this clonotype. V gene TRBV27 combines with J gene TRBJ2-7; D possibly corresponds to TRBD1 (6 bases). The CDR3 contains 15 residues. Trimming stripped 3 bases from V and 5 bases from J, with 17 bases between. Germline V gene sequence: CDR1 MNHEY, CDR2 SMNVEV (reference sequence). The CDR3 DNA is TGTGCCAGCAGTTTTGGGCAGGGGATTGATGACGAGCAGTACTTC. It translates to CASSFGQGIDDEQYF.

The CDR3 nucleotides are TGTGCCAGCAGTTACGTTGAAGTAAATGAAAAACTGTTTTTT. Translation: CASSYVEVNEKLFF. V is TRBV6-5 and J is TRBJ1-4; D gene ambiguous. V was cut by 2 bases and J by 5 bases, with 9 bases left in between. Germline V gene lookup returns CDR1 MNHEY and CDR2 SVGAGI. The CDR3 contains 14 residues.

This clonotype was detected only a few times. The rearrangement uses TRBV10-3 and TRBJ1-1; 8 bases match TRBD1. CDR1 and CDR2 from the germline V gene are ENHRY and SYGVKD. V shed 8 bases, J shed 2 bases, and the junction held 7 bases outside the gene matches. The CDR3 loop spans 14 amino acids. The CDR3 spells CAILQGGYNTEAFF. The CDR3 DNA reads as TGTGCCATCTTACAGGGGGGCTACAACACTGAAGCTTTCTTT.